Below are 9 T cell receptor beta chains sequenced from a single sample in a study of cytomegalovirus exposure and HLA in healthy donors. Libraries were prepared by immunoSEQ multiplex PCR; TCRdb keeps only in-frame clonotypes and omits some of them. The sample lists about 220,000 clones; about 86% were seen once. Sequencing input: PBMCs. These receptors all stem from a woman aged 18-29 years in good health and CMV-seronegative.

This sequence joins TRBV29-1 and TRBJ2-5; 9 bases agree with TRBD2. The germline V gene has CDR1 SQVTM and CDR2 ANQGSEA. Trimming removed 1 base from V and 5 bases from J; junction bases left unmatched: 14. CDR3 size: 17 residues. CDR3 loop: CSVEVVAGVLEGETQYF. The DNA for the CDR3 is TGCAGCGTTGAAGTAGTAGCGGGAGTGTTAGAGGGTGAGACCCAGTACTTC.

Turning to this clone: This same CDR3 is encoded by further DNA sequences in the sample. The CDR3 spells CASSRDRVSYEQYF. CDR3 nucleotide sequence: TGTGCCAGCAGCCGGGACAGGGTGTCCTACGAGCAGTACTTC. The rearrangement uses TRBV6-5 and TRBJ2-7; TRBD1 matches 9 bases. With 6 bases clipped from V and 1 base from J, the junction kept 4 bases outside the gene matches. CDR1 is MNHEY and CDR2 is SVGAGI in the germline V gene. This CDR3 has 14 amino acids.

The rearrangement joins TRBV5-1 to TRBJ2-1; TRBD1 is a possible D gene (8 bases). The CDR3 is made up of 14 amino acids. Germline CDR1 SGHRS, CDR2 YFSETQ. V was pared by 4 bases and J by 7 bases, with 15 bases between. The CDR3 nucleotides read TGCGCCAGCAGCGTGGAACAGGGGGGGAATGAGCAGTTCTTC. Translating it yields CASSVEQGGNEQFF.

The rearrangement links TRBV2 to TRBJ2-1; 8 nucleotides agree with TRBD2. J lost 3 bases, V lost 10 bases, and 8 bases had no gene match. From germline, CDR1 is SNHLY and CDR2 FYNNEI. The CDR3 extends over 14 amino acids. The CDR3 DNA follows: TGTGCCACCTCGCAAGCGGGAGTCTACAATGAGCAGTTCTTC. Its protein is CATSQAGVYNEQFF.

This clone was recorded only once. The genes are TRBV19 and TRBJ2-7; 9 positions agree with TRBD1. V lost 7 bases, J lost 7 bases, and 8 bases stayed unmatched. CDR1 LNHDA and CDR2 SQIVND come from the germline V gene (reference sequence). CDR3 length: 13 amino acids. CDR3 loop: CASNTGGAGEQYF. In nucleotides, the CDR3 is TGTGCCAGTAACACAGGGGGCGCGGGGGAGCAGTACTTC.

The rearrangement links TRBV6-6 to TRBJ2-1; unclear D gene. V lost 2 bases, J lost 8 bases, and 10 bases lay in between. Germline V gives CDR1 MNHNY, CDR2 SVGAGI (reference sequence). CDR3 size: 13 residues. DNA for the CDR3: TGTGCCAGCAGTTACCAATTGGGCTATGAGCAGTTCTTC. It encodes CASSYQLGYEQFF.

This chain uses TRBV2 with TRBJ2-7, with TRBD1 identical over 7 bases. The V segment lost 3 bases and the J segment 5 bases; nucleotides outside the gene matches: 10. Looked up from germline, CDR1 is SNHLY and CDR2 is FYNNEI. CDR3 length equals 15 residues. CDR3 DNA sequence: TGTGCCAGCAGTGAGGGGATAGGGACAGCTAACGAGCAGTACTTC. Amino acid sequence: CASSEGIGTANEQYF.

J is TRBJ2-5 and V is TRBV5-6; D possibly corresponds to TRBD2 (6 bases). The CDR3 is 14 amino acids. CDR1 is SGHDT and CDR2 is YYEEEE in the germline V gene. V lost 0 bases to trimming and J lost 5 bases, with 11 bases between them. The CDR3: CASSLGTNSETQYF. Here the CDR3 DNA reads TGTGCCAGCAGCTTGGGGACTAACTCCGAGACCCAGTACTTC.

The CDR3 here is CASSLELGGGYEKLFF. For the CDR3, the DNA is TGTGCCAGCAGCTTGGAACTCGGCGGGGGCTATGAAAAACTGTTTTTT. The chain uses TRBV5-8 and TRBJ1-4; D is possibly TRBD1 (6 bases). Germline-derived CDR1 and CDR2 are SGHTS and YDEGEE. This CDR3 has 16 residues. V was pared by 0 bases and J by 6 bases, with 15 bases between. Full variable domain (remainder filled in from reference TRBV5-8 and TRBJ1-4): EAGVTQSPTHLIKTRGQQATLRCSPISGHTSVYWYQQALGLGLQFLLWYDEGEERNRGNFPPRFSGRQFPNYSSELNVNALELEDSALYLCASSLELGGGYEKLFFGSGTQLSVL.